This TCR beta chain emerged from a study of identical twins. Overall study results and limits: Beta clonotypes that were abundant in cord blood contained fewer insertions, a pattern absent from memory repertoires. Out-of-frame TCR alpha sharing in monozygotic twins exceeded recombination model predictions.

About this clonotype itself: Antigen: not known.

Template switching (which added a universal primer site) was used, and cDNA carried unique molecular identifiers. TCRdb redid the calling of the 5' RACE reads with MiXCR, one entry per CDR3 protein. Of a few hundred thousand distinct CDR3 sequences in the sample, over 12% are singletons; the top ten hold around 0.4%. The same sample was also studied in work on yellow fever vaccine responses in identical twins.

This TCR came from a woman aged 18-29 years in good health. Material: CD4+ T cells sorted from blood.

CDR3 in DNA: TGCAGCGTAGCTCAGGGGGCGCGGGAGACCCAGTACTTC. Translated: CSVAQGARETQYF. V is TRBV29-1 and J is TRBJ2-5, with 8 bases identical to TRBD1. Trimming took 6 bases from V and 5 from J; bases not matched to a gene: 8. There are 13 residues in the CDR3. Per the germline V gene, CDR1 is SQVTM and CDR2 is ANQGSEA.